What follows describes a single TCR beta chain. The antigen remains undetermined. The source of the sample is a study of CXCR3-negative and CXCR3-positive naive CD8 T cells. The CDR3 length is 13 residues. The germline gives CDR1 SGHRS, CDR2 YFSETQ. Whole-study findings and limits: Compared with CXCR3-negative naive cells, CXCR3-positive naive cells showed more hydrophobic TRB CDR3s.

TRB cDNA was prepared as libraries by UMI-labeled 5' RACE. TCRdb re-called the 5' RACE reads and catalogs CDR3 proteins one per entry, DNA excluded. This listing includes some 140,000 distinct CDR3 sequences. The sample taken for sequencing was naive CXCR3+ CD8+ T cells from blood. Subset meaning: CD45RO-CCR7+CD27+CD95- naive CD8+ T cells expressing CXCR3 (TNR3+). This sequence was found in a human donor in good health. Some clones in this sample may be carry-over from other donors' samples. The chain is built from TRBV5-1 and TRBJ2-3. CDR3: CASSTRLLDTQYF. Full variable domain (rest looked up from reference TRBV5-1 and TRBJ2-3): KAGVTQTPRYLIKTRGQQVTLSCSPISGHRSVSWYQQTPGQGLQFLFEYFSETQRNKGNFPGRFSGRQFSNSRSEMNVSTLELGDSALYLCASSTRLLDTQYFGPGTRLTVL.